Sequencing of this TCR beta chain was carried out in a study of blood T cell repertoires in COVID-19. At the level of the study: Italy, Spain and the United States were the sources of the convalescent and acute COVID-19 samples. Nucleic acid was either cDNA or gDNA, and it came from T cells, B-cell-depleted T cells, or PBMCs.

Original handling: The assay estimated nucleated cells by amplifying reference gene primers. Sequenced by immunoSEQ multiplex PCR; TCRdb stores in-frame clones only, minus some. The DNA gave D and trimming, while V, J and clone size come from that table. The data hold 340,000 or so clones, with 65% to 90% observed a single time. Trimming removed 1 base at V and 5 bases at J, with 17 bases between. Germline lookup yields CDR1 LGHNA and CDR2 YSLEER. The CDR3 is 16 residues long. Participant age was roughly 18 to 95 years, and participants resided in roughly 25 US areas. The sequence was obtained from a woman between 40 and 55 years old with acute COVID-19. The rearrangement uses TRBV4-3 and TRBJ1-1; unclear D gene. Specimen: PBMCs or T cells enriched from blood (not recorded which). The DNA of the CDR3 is TGCGCCAGCAGCCAAGGCTTACTAGGCTATGGGACTGAAGCTTTCTTT. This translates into CASSQGLLGYGTEAFF.